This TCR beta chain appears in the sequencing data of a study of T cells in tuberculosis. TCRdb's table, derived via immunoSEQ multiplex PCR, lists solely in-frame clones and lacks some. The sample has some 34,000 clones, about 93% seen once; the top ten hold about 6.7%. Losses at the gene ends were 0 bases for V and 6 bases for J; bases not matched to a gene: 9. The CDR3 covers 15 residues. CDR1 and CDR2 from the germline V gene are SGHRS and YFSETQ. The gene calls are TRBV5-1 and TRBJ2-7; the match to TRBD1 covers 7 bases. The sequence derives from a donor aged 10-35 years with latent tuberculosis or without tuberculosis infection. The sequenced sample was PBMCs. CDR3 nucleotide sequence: TGCGCCAGCAGCTTGGCGATTACAGGGGCTGGCGAGCAGTACTTC. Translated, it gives CASSLAITGAGEQYF.